Given below is one T cell receptor beta chain in context. Sequencing used immunoSEQ multiplex PCR; TCRdb keeps in-frame clones, though not all of them. The sample contains roughly 93,000 clones, approximately 87% of which appear only once. This CDR3 is 15 amino acids long. Unmatched junction bases numbered 0, after V lost 1 base and J lost 0 bases. The V gene's germline CDR1 is LNHDA and CDR2 SQIVND (reference sequence). This sample stems from a study of blood T cell repertoires in COVID-19. Study background: PBMCs, B-cell-depleted T cells, or T cells provided the cDNA or gDNA that made up the material.

The sequence derives from a human donor in a cohort sampled during active COVID-19. The chain links TRBV19 to TRBJ2-1; 7 bases are a match to TRBD2. Sequencing was performed on peripheral blood. The CDR3 is CASSIGGGSYNEQFF. CDR3 DNA sequence: TGTGCCAGTAGTATAGGGGGGGGCTCCTACAATGAGCAGTTCTTC. Variable domain in full (rest from reference TRBV19 and TRBJ2-1): DGGITQSPKYLFRKEGQNVTLSCEQNLNHDAMYWYRQDPGQGLRLIYYSQIVNDFQKGDIAEGYSVSREKKESFPLTVTSAQKNPTAFYLCASSIGGGSYNEQFFGPGTRLTVL.